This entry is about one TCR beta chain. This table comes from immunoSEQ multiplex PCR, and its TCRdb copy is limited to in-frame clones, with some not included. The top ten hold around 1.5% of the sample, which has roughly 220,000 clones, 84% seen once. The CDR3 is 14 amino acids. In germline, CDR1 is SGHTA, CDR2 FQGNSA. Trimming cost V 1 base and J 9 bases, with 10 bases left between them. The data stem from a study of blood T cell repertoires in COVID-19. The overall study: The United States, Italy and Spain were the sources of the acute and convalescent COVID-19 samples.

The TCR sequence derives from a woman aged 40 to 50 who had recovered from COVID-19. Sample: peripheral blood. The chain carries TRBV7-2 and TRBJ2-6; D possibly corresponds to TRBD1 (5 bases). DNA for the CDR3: TGTGCCAGCAGCTTAGACAGGTGGATCAACGTCCTGACTTTC. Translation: CASSLDRWINVLTF. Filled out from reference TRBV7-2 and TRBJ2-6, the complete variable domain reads GAGVSQSPSNKVTEKGKDVELRCDPISGHTALYWYRQSLGQGLEFLIYFQGNSAPDKSGLPSDRFSAERTGGSVSTLTIQRTQQEDSAVYLCASSLDRWINVLTFGAGSRLTVL.